The next 24 T cell receptor beta chains were all read from a single sample in a study of blood T cell repertoires in COVID-19. The data were produced by immunoSEQ multiplex PCR, yet TCRdb's version contains in-frame clones alone and is incomplete. The table lists around 110,000 clones, approximately 82% of them singletons. Sequencing used peripheral blood. The receptors come from a man between 65 and 80 years old with active or convalescent COVID-19.

This clone appeared once. The sample holds other DNA sequences that translate to the same CDR3. The J gene is TRBJ1-2, the V gene TRBV29-1; D gene ambiguous. The germline V gene encodes CDR1 SQVTM and CDR2 ANQGSEA. The length of the CDR3 is 11 residues. V was pared by 1 base and J by 4 bases, with 4 bases between. The DNA of the CDR3 is TGCAGCGTTGAAGTCAGCTATGGCTACACCTTC. Translated, it gives CSVEVSYGYTF.

The chain links TRBV5-5 to TRBJ1-1, with a possible D match to TRBD1 (5 bases). Germline CDR1 is SGHKS and CDR2 is YYEKEE (reference sequence). This CDR3 is built from 12 residues. The V end lost 6 bases, the J end lost 8 bases, and 14 bases lay between the germline ends. CDR3 sequence: CASNHGADEAFF. The CDR3 DNA reads as TGTGCCAGCAACCATGGGGCGGACGAAGCTTTCTTT.

The V gene is TRBV2, the J gene TRBJ2-3; D remains unclear. Germline CDR1 reads SNHLY; CDR2 reads FYNNEI. CDR3 size: 13 residues. With 3 bases removed from V and 0 bases from J, the gap between germline ends came to 4 bases. The CDR3, as DNA: TGTGCCAGCAGTGACCCTAGCACAGATACGCAGTATTTT. Translated, it gives CASSDPSTDTQYF.

The V and J genes are TRBV11-3 and TRBJ2-1; D is undetermined. Germline CDR1 reads SGHNT; CDR2 reads YENEEA. V lost 5 bases to trimming and J lost 3 bases, with 8 bases between them. CDR3 size: 13 residues. CDR3 DNA sequence: TGTGCCAGCAGCCCCGAGTACTACAATGAGCAGTTCTTC. This codes for CASSPEYYNEQFF.

The chain combines TRBV19 with TRBJ1-1; 9 bases map to TRBD1. This CDR3 spans 17 amino acids. J gave up 4 bases and V 5 bases, and 14 bases lay outside the gene matches. Germline-derived CDR1 and CDR2 are LNHDA and SQIVND (reference sequence). The CDR3 spells CASSFPRTGVKGTEAFF. The CDR3, as DNA: TGTGCCAGTAGTTTCCCCCGGACAGGGGTAAAGGGCACTGAAGCTTTCTTT.

This clone was picked up a small number of times. The genes are TRBV2 and TRBJ1-5, with D hard to call. The CDR3 totals 14 residues. Trimming took off 6 bases at V and 2 bases at J, with 11 bases between the two ends. The germline CDR1 and CDR2 sequences are SNHLY and FYNNEI. The CDR3 loop is CASRGTGGNQPQHF. In DNA form, the CDR3 reads TGTGCCAGCAGGGGTACCGGGGGCAATCAGCCCCAGCATTTT.

The chain carries TRBV5-1 and TRBJ2-5, with 10 nucleotides matching TRBD1. The V and J ends lost 4 bases and 7 bases, in that order; junction bases with no gene match: 13. CDR3 length equals 16 residues. In germline, CDR1 is SGHRS, CDR2 YFSETQ. The CDR3 nucleotides are TGCGCCAGCAGCGTTCGACCGGGACAGGGGACCGGGACCCAGTACTTC. Translating it yields CASSVRPGQGTGTQYF.

The rearrangement uses TRBV3-1 (or the pseudogene TRBV3-2) and TRBJ2-1; 10 bases are shared with TRBD1. The CDR3 has 15 amino acids. Looked up from germline, CDR1 is LGHDT and CDR2 is YNNKEL (reference sequence). The J segment lost 7 bases and the V segment lost 5 bases, leaving 8 bases of the junction unmatched. The chain's CDR3 is CASSSRDRGGNEQFF. The DNA for the CDR3 is TGTGCCAGCAGCTCCCGGGACAGGGGAGGTAATGAGCAGTTCTTC.

This clone was counted only a few times. J is TRBJ2-7 and V is TRBV5-4, with 11 bases matching TRBD1. CDR1 SGHNT and CDR2 YYREEE come from the germline V gene (reference sequence). V shed 4 bases, J shed 3 bases, and the junction held 6 bases outside the gene matches. The CDR3 loop spans 15 amino acids. The CDR3 nucleotides read TGTGCCAGCAGCGTGACCGGGACAGGGGGCTACGAGCAGTACTTC. It encodes CASSVTGTGGYEQYF. Variable domain in full (rest from reference TRBV5-4 and TRBJ2-7): ETGVTQSPTHLIKTRGQQVTLRCSSQSGHNTVSWYQQALGQGPQFIFQYYREEENGRGNFPPRFSGLQFPNYSSELNVNALELDDSALYLCASSVTGTGGYEQYFGPGTRLTVT.

This chain connects TRBV19 to TRBJ2-5, with D perhaps matching TRBD1 (5 bases). V lost 0 bases and J lost 7, with 15 bases in between. CDR1 and CDR2 (germline): LNHDA, SQIVND (reference sequence). CDR3 length: 15 amino acids. CDR3 bases: TGTGCCAGTAGTATAGATAGCCAGGGTAGAGGGACCCAGTACTTC. Its protein is CASSIDSQGRGTQYF.

This sequence joins TRBV19 and TRBJ1-2; no reliable D call. Germline lookup yields CDR1 LNHDA and CDR2 SQIVND (reference sequence). This CDR3 contains 17 residues. V was shortened by 0 bases and J by 0 bases, with 14 bases between the two germline ends. CDR3 sequence reads: CASSIDLLRVTNYGYTF. For the CDR3, the DNA is TGTGCCAGTAGTATAGATCTCTTAAGAGTAACTAACTATGGCTACACCTTC.

The chain carries TRBV6-5 and TRBJ1-2; TRBD1 aligns across 8 bases. Germline trimming cut 7 bases from V and 8 bases from J; bases unmatched to any gene: 12. The germline CDR1 and CDR2 sequences are MNHEY and SVGAGI. The CDR3 has 14 residues. CDR3 in amino acids: CASTYRDRSGGYTF. In nucleotides, the CDR3 is TGTGCCAGCACCTACAGGGACAGGTCTGGAGGCTACACCTTC.

This rearrangement joins TRBV7-9 to TRBJ1-2; possible D gene TRBD1, 6 bases. Germline V gene sequence: CDR1 SEHNR, CDR2 FQNEAQ (reference sequence). V gave up 3 bases and J gave up 5 bases, with 10 bases separating them. This CDR3 spans 13 amino acids. CDR3 sequence reads: CASSLGAGYGYTF. The CDR3 DNA follows: TGTGCCAGCAGCTTGGGGGCAGGATATGGCTACACCTTC.

The CDR3 nucleotides read TGTGCCAGCTCATCCGGGACTAGCGGGGGAATTCAGGAGACCCAGTACTTC. Its protein product is CASSSGTSGGIQETQYF. The chain recombines TRBV18 with TRBJ2-5; TRBD2 agrees at 14 bases. J lost 5 bases, V lost 5 bases, and 10 bases had no gene match. The CDR3 has 17 residues. CDR1 KGHSH and CDR2 LQKENI come from the germline V gene.

This clone has only one observation. The V gene is TRBV2, the J gene TRBJ2-7; D not certain. CDR1 and CDR2 from the germline V gene are SNHLY and FYNNEI. CDR3 length equals 13 residues. Trimming removed 2 bases from V and 2 bases from J, with 7 bases in between. CDR3 DNA sequence: TGTGCCAGCAGTGAAATCCTACCCTACGAGCAGTACTTC. Amino acids: CASSEILPYEQYF.

V usage is TRBV2 and J usage is TRBJ1-5, with D perhaps matching TRBD1 (5 bases). V lost 8 bases to trimming and J lost 4 bases, with 18 bases between them. The germline CDR1 and CDR2 sequences are SNHLY and FYNNEI. The CDR3 spans 15 residues. CDR3 bases: TGTGCCAGCCGAACCCGGGACTGGCCAAATCAGCCCCAGCATTTT. The encoded protein is CASRTRDWPNQPQHF.

The table lists this clone with a count of one. The rearrangement uses TRBV6-2 or TRBV6-3 and TRBJ1-2; D possibly corresponds to TRBD1 (5 bases). From germline, CDR1 is MNHEY and CDR2 SVGEGT. V lost 6 bases and J 1 base, leaving 12 bases between the germline ends. This CDR3 has 14 amino acids. Here the CDR3 DNA reads TGTGCCAGCAGCTCTAGGGGCAGTAACTATGGCTACACCTTC. Amino acids: CASSSRGSNYGYTF.

The genes are TRBV27 and TRBJ2-1; the D gene is possibly TRBD1 (6 bases). V was pared by 5 bases and J by 4 bases, with 21 bases between. Germline CDR1 and CDR2: MNHEY and SMNVEV (reference sequence). The CDR3 is 17 amino acids. CDR3: CASSDGTPQTKYNEQFF. CDR3 nucleotides: TGTGCCAGCAGTGACGGGACACCCCAGACTAAATACAATGAGCAGTTCTTC.

CDR3 amino acids: CASSQRLAGGGEQYF. The CDR3 DNA reads TGTGCCAGCAGCCAGCGGCTAGCGGGAGGGGGTGAGCAGTACTTC. The V and J genes are TRBV14 and TRBJ2-7; 12 nucleotides line up with TRBD2. The CDR3 covers 15 residues. Germline V CDR1 and CDR2: SGHDN, FVKESK. The V segment lost 3 bases and the J segment 7 bases; nucleotides outside the gene matches: 7. Full variable domain (missing parts from reference TRBV14 and TRBJ2-7): EAGVTQFPSHSVIEKGQTVTLRCDPISGHDNLYWYRRVMGKEIKFLLHFVKESKQDESGMPNNRFLAERTGGTYSTLKVQPAELEDSGVYFCASSQRLAGGGEQYFGPGTRLTVT.

V gene TRBV15 combines with J gene TRBJ2-3, with D maybe TRBD1 (5 bases). Germline lookup yields CDR1 LNHNV and CDR2 YYDKDF (reference sequence). The length of the CDR3 is 14 residues. Trimming took 3 bases from V and 2 from J, leaving 9 bases between them. In DNA form, the CDR3 reads TGTGCCACCAGCAGCAGGGTGACCACAGATACGCAGTATTTT. Translating it yields CATSSRVTTDTQYF.

This clone was recorded once. The chain links TRBV27 to TRBJ1-2; 11 bases line up with TRBD1. Germline lookup yields CDR1 MNHEY and CDR2 SMNVEV (reference sequence). The CDR3 totals 16 residues. The junction had 10 bases not matched to a gene; V was cut back by 5 bases and J by 5 bases. The CDR3 bases are TGTGCCAGCAGTCTATTCTCCGGGACAGGGGGTTATGGCTACACCTTC. This gives the protein CASSLFSGTGGYGYTF.

This chain links TRBV3-1 (or the pseudogene TRBV3-2) with TRBJ2-7, with a weak D call TRBD1 (5 bases). Germline CDR1 reads LGHDT; CDR2 reads YNNKEL (reference sequence). Between the trimmed V and J ends, which lost 4 bases and 4 bases, there was a span of 14 bases. The CDR3 sequence is 14 residues long. The CDR3 region has the DNA TGTGCCAGCAGCCTTACCGGACATCTTTACGAGCAGTACTTC. This translates into CASSLTGHLYEQYF.

This chain connects TRBV6-5 to TRBJ1-1; 7 bases align to TRBD1. CDR3 length: 13 residues. V was pared by 7 bases and J by 6 bases, with 8 bases of the junction left unmatched. CDR1 and CDR2 (germline): MNHEY, SVGAGI. The CDR3 DNA reads TGTGCCAGCACACAGGGGCGAAACGCTGAAGCTTTCTTT. Translation: CASTQGRNAEAFF.

V usage is TRBV5-1 and J usage is TRBJ2-1, with a weak D call TRBD1 (6 bases). This CDR3 is built from 14 residues. In germline, CDR1 is SGHRS, CDR2 YFSETQ. V was pared by 0 bases and J by 6 bases, with 10 bases between. The CDR3 spells CASSLVTGSNEQFF. CDR3 nucleotide sequence: TGCGCCAGCAGCTTGGTGACAGGCTCCAATGAGCAGTTCTTC.